The rows below give T cell receptor beta chains drawn from one sample of a study of blood T cell repertoires in COVID-19. Profiling relied on immunoSEQ multiplex PCR, and the TCRdb table lists in-frame clones only, not all of them. The sample records some 130,000 clones, around 80% being singletons. Sequencing input: peripheral blood. These receptors were obtained from a man in his 70s with acute or convalescent COVID-19. CDR3s include the opening cysteine and the closing phenylalanine or tryptophan. The D gene is left open where the match is weak. Clone size is given for some rows only: seen once, a few or many times, or a class if the clone is expanded.

CDR3aa,CDR3nt,abundance,j_gene,v_gene,d_gene
CASSQDEYSARGGAYEQYF,TGTGCCAGCAGCCAAGATGAATACTCGGCGCGGGGGGGAGCCTACGAGCAGTACTTC,.,TRBJ2-7,TRBV3-1/TRBV3-2,TRBD2
CASSQDSGARGMENSPLHF,TGCGCCAGCAGCCAAGATAGCGGGGCGAGGGGGATGGAAAATTCACCCCTCCACTTT,.,TRBJ1-6,TRBV4-1,.
CSASSGRTGPSGGPLAQYF,TGCAGTGCTAGTTCGGGTAGGACAGGCCCTAGCGGGGGCCCCCTTGCGCAGTATTTT,.,TRBJ2-3,TRBV20-1,TRBD2
CARAPLSRDRGHLISNQPQHF,TGTGCCAGGGCACCACTGTCCCGGGACAGGGGGCATTTAATTAGCAATCAGCCCCAGCATTTT,.,TRBJ1-5,TRBV18,TRBD1
CASSTSGQETQYF,TGTGCCAGCTCAACTAGCGGGCAAGAGACCCAGTACTTC,.,TRBJ2-5,TRBV7-3,TRBD2
CASSEGPGSPPNYGYTF,TGTGCCAGCAGTGAGGGGCCGGGCAGCCCCCCTAACTATGGCTACACCTTC,.,TRBJ1-2,TRBV6-1,.
CASIHRGRNQPQHF,TGTGCCAGCATCCACAGGGGGCGGAATCAGCCCCAGCATTTT,.,TRBJ1-5,TRBV6-5,TRBD1
CASSFLGETQYF,TGTGCCAGCAGCTTTCTCGGGGAGACCCAGTACTTC,few,TRBJ2-5,TRBV28,.
CASRKIAGVMNEQFF,TGTGCCAGCAGAAAGATAGCGGGGGTGATGAATGAGCAGTTCTTC,.,TRBJ2-1,TRBV6-5,TRBD2
CASSAPGTRAYEQYF,TGTGCCAGCAGTGCGCCCGGGACTAGGGCCTACGAGCAGTACTTC,.,TRBJ2-7,TRBV28,TRBD2
CAISESADEQYF,TGTGCCATCAGTGAGTCGGCGGACGAGCAGTACTTC,.,TRBJ2-7,TRBV10-3,.
CASSDGGDTDTQYF,TGTGCCAGCAGTGACGGCGGGGACACAGATACGCAGTATTTT,.,TRBJ2-3,TRBV6-4,.
CASRPKTGYNSPLHF,TGTGCCAGCAGACCAAAGACAGGATATAATTCACCCCTCCACTTT,.,TRBJ1-6,TRBV6-5,.
CASSRLAGDTDTQYF,TGTGCCAGCAGCCGACTAGCGGGGGACACAGATACGCAGTATTTT,once,TRBJ2-3,TRBV7-9,TRBD2
CASSPPVQETQYF,TGTGCCAGCAGCCCCCCGGTACAAGAGACCCAGTACTTC,.,TRBJ2-5,TRBV7-8,.
CASSYISTERSPLHF,TGTGCCAGCAGTTACATCTCGACGGAGCGTTCACCCCTCCACTTT,.,TRBJ1-6,TRBV6-6,.
CAISDGAGGTGELFF,TGTGCCATCAGTGATGGCGCAGGGGGGACCGGGGAGCTGTTTTTT,.,TRBJ2-2,TRBV10-3,.
CAWSLAGNQPQHF,TGTGCCTGGAGTCTTGCAGGGAATCAGCCCCAGCATTTT,.,TRBJ1-5,TRBV30,.
CASSSGQGPRETQYF,TGTGCCAGCAGTTCCGGACAGGGCCCGAGAGAGACCCAGTACTTC,few,TRBJ2-5,TRBV2,TRBD1
CASSIAPGQTLNEKLFF,TGTGCCAGTAGTATTGCGCCCGGACAGACTCTTAATGAAAAACTGTTTTTT,.,TRBJ1-4,TRBV19,.